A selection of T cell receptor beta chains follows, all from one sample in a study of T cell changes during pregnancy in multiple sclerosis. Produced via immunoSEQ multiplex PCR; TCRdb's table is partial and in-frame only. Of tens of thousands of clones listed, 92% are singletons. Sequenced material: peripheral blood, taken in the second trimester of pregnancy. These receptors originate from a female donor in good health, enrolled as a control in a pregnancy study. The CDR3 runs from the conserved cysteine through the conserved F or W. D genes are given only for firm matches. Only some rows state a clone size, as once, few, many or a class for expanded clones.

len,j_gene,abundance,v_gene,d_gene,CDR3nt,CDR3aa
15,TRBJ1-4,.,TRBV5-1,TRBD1,TGCGCCAGCAGCTTGGGACAGGGGAAGAATGAAAAACTGTTTTTT,CASSLGQGKNEKLFF
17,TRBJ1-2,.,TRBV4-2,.,TGTGCCAGCAGCCAAGTCTCACGGGGGGAGGCTAACTATGGCTACACCTTC,CASSQVSRGEANYGYTF
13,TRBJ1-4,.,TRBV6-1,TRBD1,TGTGCCAGCAGGACAGGGGGTAATGAAAAACTGTTTTTT,CASRTGGNEKLFF
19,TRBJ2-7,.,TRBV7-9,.,TGTGCCAGCAGCTTAGGTGAGAAAACGGGTCCCCTAAATTCCTACGAGCAGTACTTC,CASSLGEKTGPLNSYEQYF
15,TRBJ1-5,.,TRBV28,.,TGTGCCAGCAGTTTACCAGGGATATACAATCAGCCCCAGCATTTT,CASSLPGIYNQPQHF
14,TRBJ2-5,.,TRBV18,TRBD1,TGTGCCAGCTCACCCGACAGGGACGTGGAGACCCAGTACTTC,CASSPDRDVETQYF
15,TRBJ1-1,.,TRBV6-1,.,TGTGCCAGCAGTGAAGATATCGAGGGCGCGAGGCCAGCTTTCTTT,CASSEDIEGARPAFF
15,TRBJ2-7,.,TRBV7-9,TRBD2,TGTGCCAGCAGCTTAGAAGCGGGAGGCACAGGCGAGCAGTACTTC,CASSLEAGGTGEQYF
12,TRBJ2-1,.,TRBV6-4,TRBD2,TGTGCCAGTCGACTAGCGGGAAGTGAGCAGTTCTTC,CASRLAGSEQFF
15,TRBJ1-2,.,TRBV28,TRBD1,TGTGCCAGCAGTTTCATGGAGGGGGCAATATATGGCTACACCTTC,CASSFMEGAIYGYTF
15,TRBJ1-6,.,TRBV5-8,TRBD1,TGTGCCAGCAGCCCGGTTGGCAGGGGGGTTTCACCCCTCCACTTT,CASSPVGRGVSPLHF
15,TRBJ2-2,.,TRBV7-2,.,TGTGCCAGCAGCTTGGGGGGGCGGATCCTCGGGGAGCTGTTTTTT,CASSLGGRILGELFF
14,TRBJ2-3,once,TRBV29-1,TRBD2,TGCAGCGTGGGACTAGCGGGAGGTGTGGATACGCAGTATTTT,CSVGLAGGVDTQYF
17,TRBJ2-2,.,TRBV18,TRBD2,TGTGCCAGCTCACCTCGGGAACGGGGGGCGAACACCGGGGAGCTGTTTTTT,CASSPRERGANTGELFF
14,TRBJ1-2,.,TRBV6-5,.,TGTGCCAGCAGTTACTCGGGGGGGCCCTCCGGCTACACCTTC,CASSYSGGPSGYTF
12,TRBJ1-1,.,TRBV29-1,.,TGCAGCGTTGAGCTGGGGCACACTGAAGCTTTCTTT,CSVELGHTEAFF
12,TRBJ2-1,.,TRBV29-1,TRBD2,TGCAGCGTTGGACTAGCGGGAGTTGAGCAGTTCTTC,CSVGLAGVEQFF
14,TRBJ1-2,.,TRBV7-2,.,TGTGCCAGCAGCTATAGGGAGGGGCGGGGAGGCTACACCTTC,CASSYREGRGGYTF
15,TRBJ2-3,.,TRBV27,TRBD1,TGTGCCAGCAGTTTATTACAGGGGGACACAGATACGCAGTATTTT,CASSLLQGDTDTQYF
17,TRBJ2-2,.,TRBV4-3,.,TGCGCCAGCAGCCAAGACCCCAGGCTATCCAACACCGGGGAGCTGTTTTTT,CASSQDPRLSNTGELFF
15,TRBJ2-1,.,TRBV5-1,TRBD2,TGCGCCAGCAGCCCCGGGACTAGCGGGACTGAAGAGCAGTTCTTC,CASSPGTSGTEEQFF
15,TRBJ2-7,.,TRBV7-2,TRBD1,TGTGCCAGCAGAACATACGGGACAGGGGCCTACGAGCAGTACTTC,CASRTYGTGAYEQYF
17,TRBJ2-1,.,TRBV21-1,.,TGTGCCAGCAGCAAAACACTTGGGACAGGTGAAGGAGATGAGCAGTTCTTC,CASSKTLGTGEGDEQFF
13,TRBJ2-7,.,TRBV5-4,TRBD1,TGTGCCAGCAGCCCACAGGGGGCAGGGGAGCAGTACTTC,CASSPQGAGEQYF
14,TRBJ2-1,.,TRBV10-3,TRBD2,TGTGCCATCCGATCTAGCGGGAGGCCCCCTGAGCAGTTCTTC,CAIRSSGRPPEQFF
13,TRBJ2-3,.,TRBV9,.,TGTGCCAGCGCCCGGGGGTTCACAGATACGCAGTATTTT,CASARGFTDTQYF
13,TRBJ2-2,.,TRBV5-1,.,TGCGCCAGCAGCTTGGCCCACTCCGGGGAGCTGTTTTTT,CASSLAHSGELFF
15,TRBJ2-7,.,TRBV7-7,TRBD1,TGTGCTAGCAGCCAGGGACAGGCCGGCTCCTACGAGCAGTACTTC,CASSQGQAGSYEQYF
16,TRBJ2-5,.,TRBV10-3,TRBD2,TGTGCCATCAGTGAGGGGAGGGCAGGGTTAGGGGAGACCCAGTACTTC,CAISEGRAGLGETQYF
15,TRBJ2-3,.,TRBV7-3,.,TGTGCCAGCAGCTTAACCAGCGGACCCACAGATACGCAGTATTTT,CASSLTSGPTDTQYF
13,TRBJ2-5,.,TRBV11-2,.,TGTGCCAGCAGCCCGGGACTTCAAGAGACCCAGTACTTC,CASSPGLQETQYF
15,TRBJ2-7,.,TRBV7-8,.,TGTGCCAGCAGTTTGGCGTACGGCAGGGGTTCCGAGCAGTACTTC,CASSLAYGRGSEQYF
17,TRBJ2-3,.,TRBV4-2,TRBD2,TGTGCCAGCAGCCAAGGGACTAGCGGAGCCATCACAGATACGCAGTATTTT,CASSQGTSGAITDTQYF
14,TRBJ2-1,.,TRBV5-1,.,TGCGCCAGCAGCTTGACAGCGCCCAGGGATGAGCAGTTCTTC,CASSLTAPRDEQFF